This is a list of T cell receptor beta chains from one sample in a study of cytomegalovirus exposure and HLA in healthy donors. Assay used: immunoSEQ multiplex PCR; TCRdb lists only in-frame clones, some missing. Recorded for this sample: roughly 120,000 clones. Input material: PBMCs. These receptors were taken from a man between 18 and 35 years old in good health and CMV-seronegative. Both conserved end residues are part of each CDR3. The D gene is left open where the match is weak.

>TRBJ1-1|TRBV7-9|TRBD1
TGTGCCAGCAGCCCCCAGACAGGGTTGAACACTGAAGCTTTCTTT
CASSPQTGLNTEAFF
>TRBJ1-1|TRBV28|.
TGTGCCAGCAGTTTATGGGGCGGAGGGGAAGCTTTCTTT
CASSLWGGGEAFF
>TRBJ2-7|TRBV30|TRBD2
TGTGCCTGGAGTGGTTGGCTAGCGGGGGATGAAAGCTCCTACGAGCAGTACTTC
CAWSGWLAGDESSYEQYF
>TRBJ1-1|TRBV19|.
TGTGCCACCCTTCTCAGCGGGTTCACTGAAGCTTTCTTT
CATLLSGFTEAFF
>TRBJ2-2|TRBV6-1|.
TGTGCCAGCAGTGTACAGGCCCCGATTATGGGTGGGGAGCTGTTTTTT
CASSVQAPIMGGELFF
>TRBJ2-3|TRBV6-6|.
TGTGCCAGCACTTTTACGGGACTCGTAGATACGCAGTATTTT
CASTFTGLVDTQYF
>TRBJ2-7|TRBV10-2|TRBD2
TGCGCCAGCAGCACTCTAGCGGGAGGAGACTACGAGCAGTACTTC
CASSTLAGGDYEQYF
>TRBJ1-6|TRBV5-1|.
TGCGCCAGCAGCTTGGACCAGAATTCACCCCTCCACTTT
CASSLDQNSPLHF
>TRBJ2-1|TRBV5-8|TRBD2
TGTGCCAGCAGCCCACCTGACGGGAGGCGAAATGAGCAGTTCTTC
CASSPPDGRRNEQFF
>TRBJ2-4|TRBV7-9|TRBD2
TGTGCCAGCAGCTTAGGTGCGACTAGCGGGAGGGCGAACATTCAGTACTTC
CASSLGATSGRANIQYF
>TRBJ2-1|TRBV5-1|TRBD1
TGCGCCAGCAGCCCAGAAGTCGTAGGGGGCAGCAATGAGCAGTTCTTC
CASSPEVVGGSNEQFF
>TRBJ1-2|TRBV9|.
TGTGCCAGCAGCAGGGGCACCTTC
CASSRGTF
>TRBJ2-5|TRBV7-2|.
TGTGCCAGCAGCTTATTTGGAGGAGGAGAGACCCAGTACTTC
CASSLFGGGETQYF
>TRBJ1-4|TRBV7-6|.
TGTGCCAGCAGCTTAGCGCACAGCCGTAATGAAAAACTGTTTTTT
CASSLAHSRNEKLFF
>TRBJ1-1|TRBV10-3|.
TGTGCCATCACTCCAAGACAGGCTGGGAACACTGAAGCTTTCTTT
CAITPRQAGNTEAFF
>TRBJ2-2|TRBV15|TRBD1
TGTGCCACCAGCAGAGATCGGCAGGGGGCCGGGGAGCTGTTTTTT
CATSRDRQGAGELFF
>TRBJ2-7|TRBV7-9|.
TGTGCCAGCACCTACCCGACCCGGGACACTGACAACTACGAGCAGTACTTC
CASTYPTRDTDNYEQYF
>TRBJ1-1|TRBV27|.
TGTGCCAGCGGACAACAGGCCACAATGAACACTGAAGCTTTCTTT
CASGQQATMNTEAFF
>TRBJ1-6|TRBV30|.
TGTGCCTGGAGCCGGGGGGGGGCGCCGGATTCACCCCTCCACTTT
CAWSRGGAPDSPLHF
>TRBJ2-7|TRBV11-2|TRBD1
TGTGCCAGCAGGACAGGGGGTTACAACGAGCAGTACTTC
CASRTGGYNEQYF
>TRBJ1-1|TRBV30|TRBD1
TGTGCCTGGGCGACAGGGGTAAATACTGAAGCTTTCTTT
CAWATGVNTEAFF
>TRBJ2-1|TRBV29-1|.
TGCAGCGTTGAATCTTGGGGGCCGACGTACAATGAGCAGTTCTTC
CSVESWGPTYNEQFF
>TRBJ1-4|TRBV5-1|.
TGCGCCAGCAGCTTGGCCCTGACAGGAGAGGGAAAACTGTTTTTT
CASSLALTGEGKLFF
>TRBJ1-5|TRBV28|TRBD1
TGTGCCAGCAGTTCCACAGGGGAGAGCAATCAGCCCCAGCATTTT
CASSSTGESNQPQHF
>TRBJ2-7|TRBV7-9|TRBD2
TGTGCCAGCAGCCTCTTTAGCGGGAGCAAGTACGAGCAGTACTTC
CASSLFSGSKYEQYF
>TRBJ2-7|TRBV11-1|.
TGTGCCAGCAGCCATCGACAGGTCGAGCACGAGCAGTACTTC
CASSHRQVEHEQYF
>TRBJ1-1|TRBV5-1|.
TGCGCCAGCAGCTGGACAGAAGGGACTGAAGCTTTCTTT
CASSWTEGTEAFF
>TRBJ2-1|TRBV6-4|.
TGTGCCAGCAGTCAGGGGGAGGTCGATGAGCAGTTCTTC
CASSQGEVDEQFF
>TRBJ2-6|TRBV18|.
TGTGCCAGCTCACCGCCATCAGGGATGGGCAACGTCCTGACTTTC
CASSPPSGMGNVLTF
>TRBJ1-6|TRBV10-3|.
TGTGCCATCAGTGAGGCGGGATCCTGGGACTCCTATAATTCACCCCTCCACTTT
CAISEAGSWDSYNSPLHF
>TRBJ2-4|TRBV28|.
TGTGCCAGCAGTTTACAGGTACACATTCAGTACTTC
CASSLQVHIQYF
>TRBJ1-2|TRBV15|.
TGTGCCACCAGCAGAGGGGGGGGCCAAAACTATGGCTACACCTTC
CATSRGGGQNYGYTF
>TRBJ1-2|TRBV4-1|TRBD1
TGCGCCAGCAGCCCAGGGGGACAGGGGGCTTACTATGGCTACACCTTC
CASSPGGQGAYYGYTF
>TRBJ1-2|TRBV9|.
TGTGCCAGCAGCGTAGGACAGGTGAACTATGGCTACACCTTC
CASSVGQVNYGYTF
>TRBJ2-7|TRBV28|TRBD1
TGTGCCAGCAGTTTAGTCCCCGGGACAGGGGCCTACGAGCAGTACTTC
CASSLVPGTGAYEQYF
>TRBJ2-3|TRBV19|.
TGTGCCAGTAGAAACCAGGGATCAGATACGCAGTATTTT
CASRNQGSDTQYF
>TRBJ1-1|TRBV2|.
TGTGCCTCCAGACCATCCCAGGGCACTGAAGCTTTCTTT
CASRPSQGTEAFF
>TRBJ2-7|TRBV27|.
TGTGCCAGCAGTTTTTATCTGACTAGGACACTTCCTGCCGAGCAGTACTTC
CASSFYLTRTLPAEQYF
>TRBJ1-4|TRBV19|TRBD1
TGTGCCAGTAGCAGGACAGGCTTTAATGAAAAACTGTTTTTT
CASSRTGFNEKLFF
>TRBJ2-7|TRBV6-1|TRBD1
TGTGCCAGCACAGACAGGGGGCTCAAAAAGCAGTACTTC
CASTDRGLKKQYF
>TRBJ2-7|TRBV2|.
TGTGCCAGCAATTGGGCGGGGCGAGAGCAGTACTTC
CASNWAGREQYF
>TRBJ1-2|TRBV4-1|TRBD1
TGCGCCAGCAGCCAGACAGGGCTAGACTATGGCTACACCTTC
CASSQTGLDYGYTF
>TRBJ2-1|TRBV29-1|TRBD2
TGCAGCGTCAATAGCGGGAGAGGCGGTGAGCAGTTCTTC
CSVNSGRGGEQFF
>TRBJ1-2|TRBV5-1|TRBD1
TGCGCCAGCAGCTCGCATGCAAACAGGGGGCTGAGAGGCTACACCTTC
CASSSHANRGLRGYTF
>TRBJ2-7|TRBV7-9|.
TGTGCCAGCAGCTTAGCTCAGGGTGGGGACGAGCAGTACTTC
CASSLAQGGDEQYF
>TRBJ1-1|TRBV5-1|.
TGCGCCAGCAGCTTAGGCGGGAAGAACACTGAAGCTTTCTTT
CASSLGGKNTEAFF
>TRBJ2-2|TRBV5-1|.
TGCGCCAGCAGCTTGCCCCTGTCCGGACAAAACACCGGGGAGCTGTTTTTT
CASSLPLSGQNTGELFF
>TRBJ2-7|TRBV27|TRBD2
TGTGCCAGCAGTGCCCTTAGCGGGAGGGCCCTTCTCTACGAGCAGTACTTC
CASSALSGRALLYEQYF
>TRBJ2-1|TRBV6-4|TRBD1
TGTGCCAGCAGTGGAGACAGGGGGCTCGACAATGAGCAGTTCTTC
CASSGDRGLDNEQFF
>TRBJ2-3|TRBV7-2|TRBD2
TGTGCCAGCAGCCGAGGACTAGCGGGAGGGGAGGCAGATACGCAGTATTTT
CASSRGLAGGEADTQYF
>TRBJ2-1|TRBV15|.
TGTGCCACCAGCAGATCACAGGAGCTGGGAGAGCAGTTCTTC
CATSRSQELGEQFF
>TRBJ2-7|TRBV5-5|TRBD1
TGTGCCAGCAGCTGGACAGGGTACGCCTACGAGCAGTACTTC
CASSWTGYAYEQYF
>TRBJ1-1|TRBV19|.
TGTGCCAGTAGTTTACTTCGTCTCATGAACACTGAAGCTTTCTTT
CASSLLRLMNTEAFF
>TRBJ2-2|TRBV10-3|TRBD1
TGTGCCATCAGTGCCCCGGGACAGGGGAGGACCGGGGAGCTGTTTTTT
CAISAPGQGRTGELFF
>TRBJ2-5|TRBV7-2|TRBD2
TGTGCCAGCAGCTTAGTGCCTAGCGGGGGGGTCGGAGAGACCCAGTACTTC
CASSLVPSGGVGETQYF
>TRBJ2-1|TRBV20-1|.
TGCAGTGCTACCCCCGGGGGTGAGCAGTTCTTC
CSATPGGEQFF
>TRBJ2-1|TRBV7-8|TRBD1
TGTGCCAGCAGCTTAAGCGCTTTGGGGACAGAATACAATGAGCAGTTCTTC
CASSLSALGTEYNEQFF
>TRBJ2-7|TRBV6-5|TRBD2
TGTGCCAGCAGTTACTCGAAAGGGACTAGCGGCTACGAGCAGTACTTC
CASSYSKGTSGYEQYF
>TRBJ2-7|TRBV28|.
TGTGCCAGCAGTGGGGGACTGGGCTACGAGCAGTACTTC
CASSGGLGYEQYF
>TRBJ1-1|TRBV18|TRBD1
TGTGCCAGCTCAAAGCCAGGGGGTACTGAAGCTTTCTTT
CASSKPGGTEAFF